This TCR beta chain was obtained from a study of tumor and adjacent non-tumor tissue in lung cancer. Study-wide background: Stage I to III disease affected roughly ten men and 5 women aged roughly 31 to 76.

Germline V CDR1 and CDR2: ENHRY, SYGVKD. This CDR3 is 16 amino acids long. Study conclusions and caveats: Tumor tissue had significantly higher TCR diversity than normal lung. Shorter survival was associated with higher TCR diversity in tumors.

Three rounds of nested PCR, following a modified ARM-PCR protocol, produced the TCRbeta library. MiXCR, applied by TCRdb to the multiplex PCR reads, yields one record per CDR3 protein. The table includes around 99,000 distinct CDR3 sequences, 60% to 80% detected once. For this clonotype: Its specificity is not known. A read error may produce the germline difference seen at one junction end.

RNA was extracted from bulk tissue without any cell sorting. More than 3 cm separated this lung sample from the edge of the tumor. The sample taken for sequencing was distant non-tumor lung tissue. The gene calls are TRBV10-3 and TRBJ1-2; D remains unclear. This sequence originates from a man in his 60s with non-small cell lung cancer. The CDR3 protein is CTISESKETANYGYTF. CDR3 DNA: TGTACCATCAGTGAGTCGAAGGAAACTGCTAACTATGGTTACACCTTC.